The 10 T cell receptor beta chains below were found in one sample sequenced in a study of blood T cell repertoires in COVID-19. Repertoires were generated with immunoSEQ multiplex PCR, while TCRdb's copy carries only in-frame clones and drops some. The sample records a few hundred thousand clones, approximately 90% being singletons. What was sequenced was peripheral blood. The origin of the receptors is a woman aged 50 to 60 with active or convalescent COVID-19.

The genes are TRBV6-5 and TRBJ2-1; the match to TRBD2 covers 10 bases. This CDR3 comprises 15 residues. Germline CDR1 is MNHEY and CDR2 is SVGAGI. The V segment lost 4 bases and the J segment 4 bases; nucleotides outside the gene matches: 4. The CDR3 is CASSFSGRSYNEQFF. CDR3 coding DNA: TGTGCCAGCAGTTTTAGCGGGAGGTCGTACAATGAGCAGTTCTTC.

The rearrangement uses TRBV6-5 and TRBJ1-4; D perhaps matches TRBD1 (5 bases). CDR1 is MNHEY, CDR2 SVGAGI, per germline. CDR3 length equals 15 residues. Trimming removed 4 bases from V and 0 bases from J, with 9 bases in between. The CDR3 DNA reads TGTGCCAGCAGTTGGACACTTGCAACTAATGAAAAACTGTTTTTT. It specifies CASSWTLATNEKLFF.

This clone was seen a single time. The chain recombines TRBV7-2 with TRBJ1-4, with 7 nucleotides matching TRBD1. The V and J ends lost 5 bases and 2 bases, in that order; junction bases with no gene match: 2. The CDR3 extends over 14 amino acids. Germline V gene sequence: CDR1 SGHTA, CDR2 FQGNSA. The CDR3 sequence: CASSRDSTNEKLFF. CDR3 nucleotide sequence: TGTGCCAGCAGCAGGGACAGCACTAATGAAAAACTGTTTTTT. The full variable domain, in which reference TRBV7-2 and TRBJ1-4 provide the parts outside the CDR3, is GAGVSQSPSNKVTEKGKDVELRCDPISGHTALYWYRQSLGQGLEFLIYFQGNSAPDKSGLPSDRFSAERTGGSVSTLTIQRTQQEDSAVYLCASSRDSTNEKLFFGSGTQLSVL.

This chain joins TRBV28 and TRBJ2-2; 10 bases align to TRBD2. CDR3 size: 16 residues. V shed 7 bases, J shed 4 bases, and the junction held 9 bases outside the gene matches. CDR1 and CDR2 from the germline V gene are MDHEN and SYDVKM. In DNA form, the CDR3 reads TGTGCCAGCACCTTGTCTAGCGGGAGTGGCACCGGGGAGCTGTTTTTT. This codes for CASTLSSGSGTGELFF.

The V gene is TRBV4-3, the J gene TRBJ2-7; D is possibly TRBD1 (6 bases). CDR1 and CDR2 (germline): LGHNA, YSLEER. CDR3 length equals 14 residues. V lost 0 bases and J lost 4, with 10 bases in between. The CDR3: CASSQEGQSYEQYF. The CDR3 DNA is TGCGCCAGCAGCCAAGAAGGACAGAGTTACGAGCAGTACTTC.

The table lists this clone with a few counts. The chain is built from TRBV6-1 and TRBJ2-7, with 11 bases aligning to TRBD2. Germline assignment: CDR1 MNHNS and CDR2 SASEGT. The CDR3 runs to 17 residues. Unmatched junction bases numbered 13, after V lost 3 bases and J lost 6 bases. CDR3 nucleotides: TGTGCCAGCAGTGAGGGGCCTAGCGGGGGGCCCGCGGGCGAGCAGTACTTC. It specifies CASSEGPSGGPAGEQYF.

DNA of the CDR3: TGTGCCAGCAGCAAGCGAGAGACCCAGTACTTC. Protein product: CASSKRETQYF. The rearrangement uses TRBV7-2 and TRBJ2-5, with no clear D. Germline V gives CDR1 SGHTA, CDR2 FQGNSA. Between the trimmed V and J ends, which lost 5 bases and 4 bases, there was a span of 5 bases. The CDR3 loop spans 11 amino acids.

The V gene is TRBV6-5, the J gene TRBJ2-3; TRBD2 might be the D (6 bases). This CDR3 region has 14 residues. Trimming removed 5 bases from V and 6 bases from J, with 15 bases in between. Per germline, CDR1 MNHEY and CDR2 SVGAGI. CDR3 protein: CASSIPDYSDTQYF. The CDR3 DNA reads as TGTGCCAGCAGTATACCGGACTACTCGGATACGCAGTATTTT.

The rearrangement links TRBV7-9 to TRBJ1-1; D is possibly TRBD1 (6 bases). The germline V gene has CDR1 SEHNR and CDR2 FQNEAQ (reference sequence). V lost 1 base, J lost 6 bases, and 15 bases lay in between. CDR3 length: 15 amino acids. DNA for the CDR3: TGTGCCAGCAGCTTAGTTGGGCCAGGGGAACCTGAAGCTTTCTTT. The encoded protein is CASSLVGPGEPEAFF.

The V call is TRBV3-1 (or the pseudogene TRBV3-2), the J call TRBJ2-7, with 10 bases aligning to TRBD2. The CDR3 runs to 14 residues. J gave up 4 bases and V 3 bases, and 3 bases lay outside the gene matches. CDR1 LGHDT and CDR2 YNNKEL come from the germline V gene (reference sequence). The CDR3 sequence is CASSQLAGDYEQYF. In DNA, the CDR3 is TGTGCCAGCAGCCAGCTAGCGGGAGATTACGAGCAGTACTTC.